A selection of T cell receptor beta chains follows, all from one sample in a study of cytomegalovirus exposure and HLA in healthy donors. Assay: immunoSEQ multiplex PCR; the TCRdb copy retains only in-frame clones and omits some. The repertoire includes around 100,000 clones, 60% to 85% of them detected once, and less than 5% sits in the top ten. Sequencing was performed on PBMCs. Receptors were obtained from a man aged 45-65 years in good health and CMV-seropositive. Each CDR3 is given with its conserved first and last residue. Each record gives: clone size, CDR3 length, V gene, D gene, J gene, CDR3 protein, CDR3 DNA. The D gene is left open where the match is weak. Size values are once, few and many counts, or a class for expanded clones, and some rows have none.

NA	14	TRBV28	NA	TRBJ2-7	CASTQATGLREQYF	TGTGCCAGCACCCAAGCCACGGGATTACGCGAGCAGTACTTC
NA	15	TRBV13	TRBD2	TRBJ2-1	CASSSTSGSRNEQFF	TGTGCCAGCAGCTCCACTAGCGGGAGTAGGAATGAGCAGTTCTTC
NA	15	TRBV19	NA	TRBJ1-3	CASSLQAKAGNTIYF	TGTGCCAGTAGTTTACAGGCGAAGGCTGGAAACACCATATATTTT
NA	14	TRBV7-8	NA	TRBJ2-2	CASSLLAVRGELFF	TGTGCCAGCAGCTTATTGGCCGTACGCGGGGAGCTGTTTTTT
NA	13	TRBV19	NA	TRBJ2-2	CASSGGNTGELFF	TGTGCCAGTAGCGGGGGGAACACCGGGGAGCTGTTTTTT
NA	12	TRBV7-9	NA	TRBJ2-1	CAEGGVDNEQFF	TGTGCCGAGGGTGGGGTGGACAATGAGCAGTTCTTC
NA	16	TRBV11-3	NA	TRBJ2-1	CASSLVGGGSYNEQFF	TGTGCCAGCAGCTTAGTGGGGGGCGGGAGTTACAATGAGCAGTTCTTC
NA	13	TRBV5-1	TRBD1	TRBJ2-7	CASSKTGPLEQYF	TGCGCCAGCAGCAAGACAGGGCCCCTCGAGCAGTACTTC
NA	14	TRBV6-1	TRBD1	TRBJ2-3	CASSPTGGTDTQYF	TGTGCCAGCAGTCCGACAGGGGGGACAGATACGCAGTATTTT
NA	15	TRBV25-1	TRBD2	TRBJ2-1	CASSEWLAGVDEQFF	TGTGCCAGCAGTGAATGGCTAGCGGGAGTAGATGAGCAGTTCTTC
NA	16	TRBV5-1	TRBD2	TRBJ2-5	CASSSMAAGGGETQYF	TGCGCCAGCAGCTCGATGGCCGCGGGAGGCGGAGAGACCCAGTACTTC
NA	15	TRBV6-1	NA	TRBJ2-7	CASSEAWTGAYEQYF	TGTGCCAGCAGTGAAGCTTGGACGGGAGCCTACGAGCAGTACTTC
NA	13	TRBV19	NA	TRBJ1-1	CASSMDRNTEAFF	TGTGCCAGTAGTATGGACAGGAACACTGAAGCTTTCTTT
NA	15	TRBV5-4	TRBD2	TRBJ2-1	CASSSAGGPRGEQFF	TGTGCCAGCAGCTCAGCGGGAGGGCCTAGGGGTGAGCAGTTCTTC
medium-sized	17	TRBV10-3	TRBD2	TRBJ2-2	CAISAEGAGGWTGELFF	TGTGCCATCAGTGCGGAGGGAGCGGGAGGGTGGACCGGGGAGCTGTTTTTT
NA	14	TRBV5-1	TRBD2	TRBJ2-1	CASALAGANNEQFF	TGCGCCAGCGCGCTAGCGGGGGCCAACAATGAGCAGTTCTTC
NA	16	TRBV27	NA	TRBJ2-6	CASRGHSTSGANVLTF	TGTGCCAGCAGGGGACACAGTACCTCTGGGGCCAACGTCCTGACTTTC
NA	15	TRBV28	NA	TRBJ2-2	CASSLFHGNTGELFF	TGTGCCAGCAGTTTATTTCACGGGAACACCGGGGAGCTGTTTTTT
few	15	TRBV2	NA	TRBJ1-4	CASSEDRTTNEKLFF	TGTGCCAGCAGTGAAGACAGGACAACTAATGAAAAACTGTTTTTT
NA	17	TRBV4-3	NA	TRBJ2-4	CASSQSNSVIAKNIQYF	TGCGCCAGCAGCCAATCTAATAGTGTCATAGCCAAAAACATTCAGTACTTC
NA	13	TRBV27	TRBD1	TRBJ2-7	CASRRTGIYEQYF	TGTGCCAGCAGGCGGACAGGGATCTACGAGCAGTACTTC
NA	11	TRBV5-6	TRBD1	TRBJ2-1	CASSSTGEQFF	TGTGCCAGCAGTTCGACAGGGGAGCAGTTCTTC
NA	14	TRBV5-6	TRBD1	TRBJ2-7	CASSPGTGIREQYF	TGTGCCAGCAGCCCCGGGACAGGGATTAGGGAGCAGTACTTC
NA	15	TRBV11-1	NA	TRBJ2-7	CASSLGRSVTGEQYF	TGTGCCAGCAGCTTAGGGCGGAGTGTAACGGGCGAGCAGTACTTC
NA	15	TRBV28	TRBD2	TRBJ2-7	CASSPSGSVPYEQYF	TGTGCCAGCAGCCCCAGCGGGAGCGTCCCCTACGAGCAGTACTTC
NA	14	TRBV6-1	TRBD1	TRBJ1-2	CASSDRQGAYGYTF	TGTGCCAGCAGTGACCGGCAGGGGGCTTATGGCTACACCTTC
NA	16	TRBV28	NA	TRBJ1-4	CASSFGGAGSNEKLFF	TGTGCCAGCAGTTTCGGAGGGGCCGGTTCTAATGAAAAACTGTTTTTT
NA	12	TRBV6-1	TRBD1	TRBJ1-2	CASEGQYYGYTF	TGTGCCAGCGAGGGACAGTACTATGGCTACACCTTC
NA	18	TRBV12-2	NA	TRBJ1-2	CASRSHSSQGFVTYGYTF	TGTGCAAGTCGCTCCCACTCCTCTCAGGGGTTCGTTACATATGGCTACACCTTC